The 10 T cell receptor beta chains reported below all come from one sample, sequenced in a study of shared clonotypes between healthy human individuals. Naive CD8 cells lacked CD45RO and underwent positive selection for CCR7, leaving out terminally differentiated effector memory CD45RA+ cells. Profiled with immunoSEQ multiplex PCR; TCRdb holds only in-frame clones, not every one. The profile covers millions of clones, with roughly 91% appearing a single time and 1.7% taken by the ten largest. The sequenced material came from naive CD8+ T cells from PBMCs. The source of these receptors is a man aged 18 to 29 in good health. Some clones in this sample may be carry-over from other donors' samples.

The V gene is TRBV7-2, the J gene TRBJ2-1; D is ambiguous. The CDR3 covers 15 residues. V lost 10 bases and J lost 0, with 16 bases in between. CDR1 SGHTA and CDR2 FQGNSA come from the germline V gene. The CDR3 spells CATRRWPSSYNEQFF. In DNA form, the CDR3 reads TGTGCCACCCGCAGATGGCCGAGCTCCTACAATGAGCAGTTCTTC.

The chain uses TRBV27 and TRBJ2-1, with D possibly TRBD2 on 5 matching bases. CDR1 and CDR2 from the germline V gene are MNHEY and SMNVEV (reference sequence). V lost 5 bases and J lost 10, with 9 bases in between. The CDR3 consists of 11 residues. The CDR3 region is CASSIGGEQFF. CDR3 sequence (DNA): TGTGCCAGCAGTATAGGAGGAGAGCAGTTCTTC.

The CDR3, as DNA: TGCAGCGTTCTTTTGCGGGACGCGGCCTACGAGCAGTACTTC. The encoded protein is CSVLLRDAAYEQYF. The rearrangement joins TRBV29-1 to TRBJ2-7; D is possibly TRBD2 (6 bases). V lost 5 bases and J 2 bases, leaving 16 bases between the germline ends. The CDR3 contains 14 residues. Germline V gene lookup returns CDR1 SQVTM and CDR2 ANQGSEA.

The J gene is TRBJ2-5, the V gene TRBV7-9; 8 bases are shared with TRBD1. The CDR3 has 14 residues. Germline CDR1 and CDR2: SEHNR and FQNEAQ (reference sequence). V trimming: 6 bases; J trimming: 1 base; junction bases outside the gene matches: 4. CDR3 sequence reads: CASRSTGGQETQYF. The CDR3 bases are TGTGCCAGCAGGTCTACAGGGGGCCAAGAGACCCAGTACTTC. The whole variable domain, filled in from reference TRBV7-9 and TRBJ2-5, reads DTGVSQNPRHKITKRGQNVTFRCDPISEHNRLYWYRQTLGQGPEFLTYFQNEAQLEKSRLLSDRFSAERPKGSFSTLEIQRTEQGDSAMYLCASRSTGGQETQYFGPGTRLLVL.

This chain links TRBV9 with TRBJ2-1; TRBD2 is a possible D gene (6 bases). Germline V CDR1 and CDR2: SGDLS, YYNGEE. Trimming left V 4 bases short and J 5 bases short, with 19 bases between. The CDR3 totals 16 residues. The CDR3 DNA sequence: TGTGCCAGCAGCCCCCACGGGGGTTTCGGGAACAATGAGCAGTTCTTC. Translation gives CASSPHGGFGNNEQFF.

The chain recombines TRBV6-5 with TRBJ1-5; possible D gene TRBD1, 5 bases. V was cut by 9 bases and J by 6 bases, with 15 bases left in between. The germline V gene encodes CDR1 MNHEY and CDR2 SVGAGI. The CDR3 sequence is 13 residues long. For the CDR3, the DNA is TGTGCCAGTGCGGGGGAGGTCGGTCAGCCCCAGCATTTT. This sequence encodes CASAGEVGQPQHF.

Here the CDR3 DNA reads TGTGCCAGTGCCGCTGGACGAGTAACAATAGATACGCAGTATTTT. It translates to CASAAGRVTIDTQYF. The rearrangement uses TRBV28 and TRBJ2-3; D is uncertain. Germline CDR1 and CDR2: MDHEN and SYDVKM. The V end lost 9 bases, the J end lost 5 bases, and 21 bases lay between the germline ends. The CDR3 extends over 15 amino acids.

The rearrangement links TRBV7-9 to TRBJ1-2; D is unclear. V was pared by 1 base and J by 5 bases, with 11 bases between. Germline V gives CDR1 SEHNR, CDR2 FQNEAQ (reference sequence). This CDR3 region has 14 residues. The CDR3 DNA reads as TGTGCCAGCAGCTTAGTCGCAGTCTATTATGGCTACACCTTC. Amino acid sequence: CASSLVAVYYGYTF.

The chain joins TRBV29-1 to TRBJ2-1; D is uncertain. Trimming left V 6 bases short and J 4 bases short, with 7 bases between. Germline V gives CDR1 SQVTM, CDR2 ANQGSEA. The CDR3 covers 11 residues. CDR3 in amino acids: CSVHGYNEQFF. CDR3 bases: TGCAGCGTGCATGGGTACAATGAGCAGTTCTTC.

The chain couples TRBV7-6 to TRBJ1-1; D gene uncertain. Germline CDR1 reads SGHVS; CDR2 reads FNYEAQ. There are 14 residues in the CDR3. V lost 1 base and J 1 base, leaving 7 bases between the germline ends. The DNA for the CDR3 is TGTGCCAGCAGCTTAGGTTCAGCGAACACTGAAGCTTTCTTT. Residues: CASSLGSANTEAFF.